These 16 T cell receptor beta chains were sequenced from one sample in a study of radiation and T cells in renal cell carcinoma. Data came from immunoSEQ multiplex PCR; TCRdb stores just in-frame clones and leaves some out. The data hold more than 95,000 clones, with approximately 82% observed a single time. Time point denoted: baseline pretreatment blood. Documented treatment: 15 Gy SBRT to primary tumor, nephrectomy 4 weeks later. Specimen: blood, collected from a patient whose treatment included radiotherapy and nephrectomy. The receptors derive from a woman aged 55-69 years with renal cell carcinoma.

Notes on this clone: At one end the junction does not follow the germline gene, possibly because of a read error. The chain is built from TRBV5-8 and TRBJ2-5, with 7 bases fitting TRBD1. Germline CDR1 and CDR2: SGHTS and YDEGEE. CDR3 length: 14 residues. The CDR3 region is CASSLGQLQETQYF. The DNA of the CDR3 is TGTGCCAGCAGTTTGGGACAGCTCCAAGAGACCCAGTACTTC.

The rearrangement joins TRBV5-6 to TRBJ1-5; D gene ambiguous. Germline CDR1 and CDR2: SGHDT and YYEEEE. Trimming cost V 0 bases and J 4 bases, with 11 bases left between them. The CDR3 covers 15 residues. CDR3 residues: CASSLEGGNNQPQHF. The CDR3, as DNA: TGTGCCAGCAGCTTGGAGGGAGGGAATAATCAGCCCCAGCATTTT. The full variable domain, completed using reference TRBV5-6 and TRBJ1-5, is DAGVTQSPTHLIKTRGQQVTLRCSPKSGHDTVSWYQQALGQGPQFIFQYYEEEERQRGNFPDRFSGHQFPNYSSELNVNALLLGDSALYLCASSLEGGNNQPQHFGDGTRLSIL.

The V gene is TRBV15, the J gene TRBJ1-6, with no clear D. Per the germline V gene, CDR1 is LNHNV and CDR2 is YYDKDF (reference sequence). This CDR3 is 16 amino acids long. V shed 1 base and J shed 7 bases, with 14 bases lying between them. The CDR3 coding sequence is TGTGCCACCAGCAGAGGGTCGGACTTATTCAATTCACCCCTCCACTTT. It is translated as CATSRGSDLFNSPLHF.

CDR3 region: CASSAGYQETQYF. The CDR3 region has the DNA TGTGCCAGCAGTGCAGGGTACCAAGAGACCCAGTACTTC. This sequence joins TRBV27 and TRBJ2-5; D perhaps matches TRBD1 (5 bases). The CDR3 has 13 residues. Germline loops: CDR1 MNHEY, CDR2 SMNVEV (reference sequence). V gave up 5 bases and J gave up 0 bases, with 7 bases separating them.

The gene calls are TRBV14 and TRBJ2-5; 10 nucleotides align to TRBD2. The CDR3 has 15 residues. V was clipped by 6 bases and J by 2 bases; unmatched bases: 6. Germline V gives CDR1 SGHDN, CDR2 FVKESK. The CDR3 region has the DNA TGTGCCAGCAGTAGGGCTAGCGGGAGACAAGAGACCCAGTACTTC. Protein sequence: CASSRASGRQETQYF.

The sample holds one count of this clone. The chain uses TRBV5-3 and TRBJ2-1; 11 nucleotides align to TRBD2. TRBV5-3 qualifies as an ORF whose function is uncertain. CDR3 size: 17 residues. Trimming cost V 0 bases and J 5 bases; bases outside gene matches: 7. The DNA of the CDR3 is TGTGCCAGAAGCTTGGAGGCTAGCGGGAGGTTCCACAATGAGCAGTTCTTC. Its translation is CARSLEASGRFHNEQFF.

The chain has TRBV6-6 and TRBJ2-7; D is unresolved. In germline, CDR1 is MNHNY, CDR2 SVGAGI (reference sequence). With 0 bases removed from V and 3 bases from J, the gap between germline ends came to 6 bases. This CDR3 contains 13 residues. CDR3 nucleotides: TGTGCCAGCAGTTACTCGGCGTACTACGAGCAGTACTTC. Translated, it gives CASSYSAYYEQYF.

The gene calls are TRBV6-5 and TRBJ2-1, with no clear D. In germline, CDR1 is MNHEY, CDR2 SVGAGI. This CDR3 is built from 13 residues. The ends were cut back, 2 bases at V and 5 bases at J, with 7 bases in the middle. DNA of the CDR3: TGTGCCAGCAGTTACCAGCCCGACAATGAGCAGTTCTTC. This encodes CASSYQPDNEQFF.

As regards this clone: The junction does not match germline at one end; this may be a read error. The rearrangement uses TRBV6-4 and TRBJ2-3, with D possibly being TRBD2 (6 bases). From germline, CDR1 is MRHNA and CDR2 SNTAGT. The length of the CDR3 is 16 residues. In nucleotides, the CDR3 is TGTGCCAGTAGTGAGGTCTACAGCGGGAGCACAGATACGCAGTATTTT. As protein: CASSEVYSGSTDTQYF.

This clone was recorded only once. The same CDR3 is also encoded by other DNA sequences in this sample. The chain couples TRBV19 to TRBJ2-7, with D hard to call. CDR3 length: 13 residues. V dropped 4 bases and J dropped 4 bases, with 11 bases sitting between them. Germline CDR1 is LNHDA and CDR2 is SQIVND (reference sequence). This CDR3 reads CASSTGRTYEQYF. The CDR3 DNA reads TGTGCCAGTAGTACCGGACGGACGTACGAGCAGTACTTC.

This chain joins TRBV19 and TRBJ1-4; D possibly corresponds to TRBD1 (6 bases). Germline lookup yields CDR1 LNHDA and CDR2 SQIVND (reference sequence). The CDR3 covers 19 residues. Between the trimmed V and J ends, which lost 4 bases and 8 bases, there was a span of 29 bases. The CDR3 spells CASSTRGGFIGSGDEKLFF. The CDR3 DNA reads TGTGCCAGTAGTACCCGAGGGGGGTTTATAGGTTCCGGCGACGAAAAACTGTTTTTT.

This chain links TRBV7-9 with TRBJ2-2; the D is unclear. CDR3 length: 14 amino acids. The germline gives CDR1 SEHNR, CDR2 FQNEAQ (reference sequence). V lost 0 bases and J lost 5, with 7 bases in between. The CDR3 sequence: CASSLATLTGELFF. In nucleotides, the CDR3 is TGTGCCAGCAGCTTAGCGACACTAACCGGGGAGCTGTTTTTT.

This rearrangement joins TRBV9 to TRBJ1-2; 8 bases map to TRBD1. This CDR3 comprises 15 residues. The germline CDR1 and CDR2 sequences are SGDLS and YYNGEE. V lost 4 bases and J lost 0; bases outside the gene matches: 5. CDR3 sequence: CASSLTGGANYGYTF. The CDR3 DNA sequence: TGTGCCAGCAGCCTTACAGGGGGGGCTAACTATGGCTACACCTTC.

This sequence joins TRBV28 and TRBJ1-5, with D uncertain. The CDR3 is made up of 16 amino acids. The germline CDR1 and CDR2 sequences are MDHEN and SYDVKM. V was pared by 0 bases and J by 0 bases, with 9 bases between. The CDR3 coding sequence is TGTGCCAGCAGTTTATGGGATCTAGGTAGCAATCAGCCCCAGCATTTT. Its protein product is CASSLWDLGSNQPQHF. The full variable domain, its missing parts supplied by reference TRBV28 and TRBJ1-5, is DVKVTQSSRYLVKRTGEKVFLECVQDMDHENMFWYRQDPGLGLRLIYFSYDVKMKEKGDIPEGYSVSREKKERFSLILESASTNQTSMYLCASSLWDLGSNQPQHFGDGTRLSIL.

This sequence joins TRBV4-1 and TRBJ2-3, with D perhaps TRBD1 or TRBD2 (5 bases each). V gave up 7 bases and J gave up 0 bases, with 11 bases separating them. Germline values: CDR1 MGHRA, CDR2 YSYEKL. The CDR3 sequence is 14 residues long. The CDR3 sequence is CASKSGPSTDTQYF. The CDR3 nucleotides are TGCGCCAGCAAGTCGGGGCCTAGCACAGATACGCAGTATTTT.

The chain combines TRBV27 with TRBJ2-2; D may be TRBD1 (6 bases). The length of the CDR3 is 16 residues. V was pared by 6 bases and J by 3 bases, with 17 bases between. Germline CDR1 and CDR2: MNHEY and SMNVEV (reference sequence). CDR3 sequence: CASRAQQGSHTGELFF. The CDR3 DNA follows: TGTGCCAGCAGAGCCCAACAGGGTTCGCACACCGGGGAGCTGTTTTTT.